These 6 T cell receptor beta chains share one sample of origin, sequenced in a study of technical replicates of blood from a few donors. Profiled with immunoSEQ multiplex PCR; TCRdb holds only in-frame clones, not every one. The sample lists tens of thousands of clones, about 95% seen once, with around 2.9% in the top ten. The sample comprised PBMCs. These receptors originate from a human donor in good health. Some clones in this sample may be carry-over from other donors' samples.

The chain combines TRBV28 with TRBJ1-2, with a possible D match to TRBD1 (6 bases). V lost 8 bases, J lost 6 bases, and 19 bases lay in between. The CDR3 is made up of 14 amino acids. Per the germline V gene, CDR1 is MDHEN and CDR2 is SYDVKM. The CDR3 DNA reads as TGTGCCAGCGGCCAGTTGGAACAGGGTGATGGCTACACCTTC. Protein sequence: CASGQLEQGDGYTF.

The J gene is TRBJ2-1, the V gene TRBV2, with D possibly matching TRBD2 (5 bases). The CDR3 contains 15 residues. Per the germline V gene, CDR1 is SNHLY and CDR2 is FYNNEI. Trimming removed 2 bases from V and 7 bases from J, with 15 bases in between. The CDR3 DNA reads TGTGCCAGCAGTGAATCGGCAGGAGGTTTAAATGAGCAGTTCTTC. This sequence encodes CASSESAGGLNEQFF.

V gene TRBV7-2 combines with J gene TRBJ1-3; no reliable D call. The CDR3 consists of 14 residues. V was clipped by 1 base and J by 4 bases, with 8 bases between them. The germline gives CDR1 SGHTA, CDR2 FQGNSA. The CDR3 spells CASSLGQVGNTIYF. In DNA form, the CDR3 reads TGTGCCAGCAGCTTAGGGCAGGTGGGAAACACCATATATTTT.

The chain recombines TRBV2 with TRBJ2-2, with unresolved D. Germline CDR1 reads SNHLY; CDR2 reads FYNNEI. The V end lost 6 bases, the J end lost 1 base, and 3 bases lay between the germline ends. This CDR3 has 12 residues. CDR3 in DNA: TGTGCCAGCAGCAGGAACACCGGGGAGCTGTTTTTT. Amino acid sequence: CASSRNTGELFF.

DNA of the CDR3: TGTGCCAGCAGCTGTCCGGGGACCGGGGAGCTGTTTTTT. This translates into CASSCPGTGELFF. This chain connects TRBV7-2 to TRBJ2-2; D perhaps matches TRBD2 (5 bases). With 4 bases removed from V and 5 bases from J, the gap between germline ends came to 8 bases. The CDR3 runs to 13 residues. Looked up from germline, CDR1 is SGHTA and CDR2 is FQGNSA.

This chain uses TRBV5-5 with TRBJ2-7, with 9 positions matching TRBD2. CDR1 and CDR2 (germline): SGHKS, YYEKEE (reference sequence). The CDR3 runs 14 residues. The V segment lost 3 bases and the J segment 7 bases; nucleotides outside the gene matches: 8. This CDR3 reads CASSSLAGPLEQYF. DNA for the CDR3: TGTGCCAGCAGCTCGCTAGCGGGACCCCTGGAGCAGTACTTC.